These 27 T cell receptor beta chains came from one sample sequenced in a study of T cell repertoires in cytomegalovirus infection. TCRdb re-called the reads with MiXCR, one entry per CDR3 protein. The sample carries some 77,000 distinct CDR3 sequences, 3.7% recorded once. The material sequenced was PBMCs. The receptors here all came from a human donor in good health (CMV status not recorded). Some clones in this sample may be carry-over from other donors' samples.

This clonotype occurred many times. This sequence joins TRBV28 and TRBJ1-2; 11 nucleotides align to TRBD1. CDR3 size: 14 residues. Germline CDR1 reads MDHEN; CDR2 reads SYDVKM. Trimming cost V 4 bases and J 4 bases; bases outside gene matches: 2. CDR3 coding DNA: TGTGCCAGCAGTTCGGGACAGGGGGGCTATGGCTACACCTTC. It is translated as CASSSGQGGYGYTF.

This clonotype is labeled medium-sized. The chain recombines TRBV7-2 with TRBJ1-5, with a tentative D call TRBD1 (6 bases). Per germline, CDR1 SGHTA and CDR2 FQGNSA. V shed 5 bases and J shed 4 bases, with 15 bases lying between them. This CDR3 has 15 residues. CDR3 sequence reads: CASSPRGGLNQPQHF. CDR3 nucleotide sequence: TGTGCCAGCAGCCCCAGAGGGGGGCTTAATCAGCCCCAGCATTTT.

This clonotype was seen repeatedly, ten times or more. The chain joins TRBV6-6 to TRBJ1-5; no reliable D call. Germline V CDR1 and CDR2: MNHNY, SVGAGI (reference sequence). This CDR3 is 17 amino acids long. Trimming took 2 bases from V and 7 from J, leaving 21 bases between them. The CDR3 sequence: CASSYPFSLAAPQPQHF. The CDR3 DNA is TGTGCCAGCAGTTACCCTTTTTCCCTGGCAGCTCCCCAGCCCCAGCATTTT.

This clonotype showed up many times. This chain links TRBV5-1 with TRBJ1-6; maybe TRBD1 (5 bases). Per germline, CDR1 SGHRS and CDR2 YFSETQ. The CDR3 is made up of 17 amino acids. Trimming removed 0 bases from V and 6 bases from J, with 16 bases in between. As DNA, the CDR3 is TGCGCCAGCAGCTTGGCCTTGTCGAGAAGGGGTAATTCACCCCTCCACTTT. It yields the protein CASSLALSRRGNSPLHF. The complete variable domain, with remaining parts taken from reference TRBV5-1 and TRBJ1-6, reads KAGVTQTPRYLIKTRGQQVTLSCSPISGHRSVSWYQQTPGQGLQFLFEYFSETQRNKGNFPGRFSGRQFSNSRSEMNVSTLELGDSALYLCASSLALSRRGNSPLHFGNGTRLTVT.

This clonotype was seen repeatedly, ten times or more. CDR3 DNA: TGTGCCAGCAGCCCCATGCAGAATCAGCCCCAGCATTTT. It specifies CASSPMQNQPQHF. V usage is TRBV7-2 and J usage is TRBJ1-5; unclear D gene. This CDR3 comprises 13 residues. The germline CDR1 and CDR2 sequences are SGHTA and FQGNSA. The germline V and J ends were trimmed by 5 bases and 4 bases, with 9 bases remaining between them.

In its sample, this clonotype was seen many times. CDR3 in amino acids: CASSVWGTDTQYF. The CDR3 nucleotides are TGTGCCAGCAGTGTCTGGGGCACAGATACGCAGTATTTT. The chain recombines TRBV6-1 with TRBJ2-3, with D hard to call. CDR1 MNHNS and CDR2 SASEGT come from the germline V gene. The CDR3 spans 13 residues. The V gene lost 4 bases and the J gene lost 1 base, with 6 bases spanning the gap.

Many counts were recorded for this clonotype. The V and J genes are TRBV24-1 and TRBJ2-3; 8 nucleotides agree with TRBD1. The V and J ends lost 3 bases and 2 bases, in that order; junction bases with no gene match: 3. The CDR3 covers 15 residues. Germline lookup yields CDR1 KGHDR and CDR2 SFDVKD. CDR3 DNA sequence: TGTGCCACCAGTGATGTGGACAGGGACACAGATACGCAGTATTTT. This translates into CATSDVDRDTDTQYF.

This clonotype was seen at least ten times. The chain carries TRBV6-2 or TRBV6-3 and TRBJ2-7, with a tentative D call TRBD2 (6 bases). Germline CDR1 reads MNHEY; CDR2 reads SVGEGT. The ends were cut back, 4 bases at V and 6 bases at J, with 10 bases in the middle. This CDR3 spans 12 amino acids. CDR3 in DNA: TGTGCCAGCAGTTGGGGGACTGTCGAGCAGTACTTC. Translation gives CASSWGTVEQYF.

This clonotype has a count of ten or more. The CDR3 is CASSTPSGGANEQFF. The CDR3 coding sequence is TGTGCCAGCAGTACCCCCAGCGGGGGGGCCAATGAGCAGTTCTTC. The chain combines TRBV28 with TRBJ2-1, with 10 bases identical to TRBD2. The CDR3 extends over 15 amino acids. Germline values: CDR1 MDHEN, CDR2 SYDVKM. Trimming at V came to 5 bases and at J to 6 bases, leaving 7 bases not matched to a gene.

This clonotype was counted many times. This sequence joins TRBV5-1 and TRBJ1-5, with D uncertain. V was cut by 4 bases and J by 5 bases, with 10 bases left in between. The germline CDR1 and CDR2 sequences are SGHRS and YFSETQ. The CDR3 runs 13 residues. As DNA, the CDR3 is TGCGCCAGCAGCCGATCCGTGGATCAGCCCCAGCATTTT. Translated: CASSRSVDQPQHF.

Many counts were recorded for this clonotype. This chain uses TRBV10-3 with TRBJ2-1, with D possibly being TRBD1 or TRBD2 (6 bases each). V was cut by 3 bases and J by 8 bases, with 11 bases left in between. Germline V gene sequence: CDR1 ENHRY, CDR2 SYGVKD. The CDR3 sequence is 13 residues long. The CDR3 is CAISEQGGDEQFF. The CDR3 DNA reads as TGTGCCATCAGTGAACAGGGCGGGGATGAGCAGTTCTTC.

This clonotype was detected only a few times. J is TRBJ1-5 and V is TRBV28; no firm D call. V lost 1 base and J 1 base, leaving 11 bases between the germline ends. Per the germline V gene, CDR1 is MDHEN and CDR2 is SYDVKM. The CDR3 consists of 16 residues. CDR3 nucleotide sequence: TGTGCCAGCAGTTTATTAGCCTTGGGAAGCAATCAGCCCCAGCATTTT. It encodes CASSLLALGSNQPQHF.

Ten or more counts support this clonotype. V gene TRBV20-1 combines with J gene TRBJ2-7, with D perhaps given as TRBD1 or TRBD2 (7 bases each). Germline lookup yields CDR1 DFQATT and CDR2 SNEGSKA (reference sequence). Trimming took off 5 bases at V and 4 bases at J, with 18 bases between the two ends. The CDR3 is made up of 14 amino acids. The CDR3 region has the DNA TGCAGTGCTCCTCCAGCGGGACAGCCTTACGAGCAGTACTTC. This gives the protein CSAPPAGQPYEQYF.

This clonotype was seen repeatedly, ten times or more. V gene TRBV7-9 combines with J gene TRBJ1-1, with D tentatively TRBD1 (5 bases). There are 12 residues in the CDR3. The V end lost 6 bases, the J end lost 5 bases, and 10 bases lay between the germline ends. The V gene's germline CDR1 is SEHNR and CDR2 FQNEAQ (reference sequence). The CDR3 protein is CASRFRETEAFF. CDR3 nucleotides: TGTGCCAGCAGGTTCAGGGAAACTGAAGCTTTCTTT.

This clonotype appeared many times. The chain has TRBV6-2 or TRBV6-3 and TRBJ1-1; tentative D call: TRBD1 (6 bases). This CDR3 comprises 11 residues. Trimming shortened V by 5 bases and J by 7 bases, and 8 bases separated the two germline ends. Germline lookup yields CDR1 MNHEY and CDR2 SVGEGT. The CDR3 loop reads CASSQQGEAFF. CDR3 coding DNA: TGTGCCAGCAGTCAACAGGGTGAAGCTTTCTTT.

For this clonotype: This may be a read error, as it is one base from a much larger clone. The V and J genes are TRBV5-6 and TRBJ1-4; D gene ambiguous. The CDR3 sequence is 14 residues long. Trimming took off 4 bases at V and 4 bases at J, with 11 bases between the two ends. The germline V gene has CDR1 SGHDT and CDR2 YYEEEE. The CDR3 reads CASSLKGINEKLFF. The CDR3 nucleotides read TGTGCCAGCAGCCTTAAAGGGATTAATGAAAAACTGTTTTTT.

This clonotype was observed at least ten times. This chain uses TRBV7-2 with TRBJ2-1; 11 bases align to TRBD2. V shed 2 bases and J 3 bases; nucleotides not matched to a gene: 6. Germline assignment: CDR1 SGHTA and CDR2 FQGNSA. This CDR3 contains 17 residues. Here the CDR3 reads CASSLPLAGGLYNEQFF. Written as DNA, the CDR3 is TGTGCCAGCAGCTTACCGCTAGCGGGGGGTCTCTACAATGAGCAGTTCTTC. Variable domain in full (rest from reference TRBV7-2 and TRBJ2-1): GAGVSQSPSNKVTEKGKDVELRCDPISGHTALYWYRQSLGQGLEFLIYFQGNSAPDKSGLPSDRFSAERTGGSVSTLTIQRTQQEDSAVYLCASSLPLAGGLYNEQFFGPGTRLTVL.

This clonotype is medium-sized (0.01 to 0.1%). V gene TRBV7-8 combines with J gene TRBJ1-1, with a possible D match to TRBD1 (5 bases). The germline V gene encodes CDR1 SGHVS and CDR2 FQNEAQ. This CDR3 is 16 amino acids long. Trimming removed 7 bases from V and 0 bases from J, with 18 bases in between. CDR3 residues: CASTPWGGTVNTEAFF. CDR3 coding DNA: TGTGCCAGCACCCCGTGGGGGGGAACCGTGAACACTGAAGCTTTCTTT.

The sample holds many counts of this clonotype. CDR3: CSVGVGEQFF. CDR3 DNA: TGCAGCGTGGGGGTCGGTGAGCAGTTCTTC. V is TRBV29-1 and J is TRBJ2-1; TRBD1 or TRBD2 may be the D gene (5 bases each). CDR3 length: 10 amino acids. CDR1 and CDR2 from the germline V gene are SQVTM and ANQGSEA. Trimming removed 6 bases from V and 9 bases from J, with 9 bases in between.

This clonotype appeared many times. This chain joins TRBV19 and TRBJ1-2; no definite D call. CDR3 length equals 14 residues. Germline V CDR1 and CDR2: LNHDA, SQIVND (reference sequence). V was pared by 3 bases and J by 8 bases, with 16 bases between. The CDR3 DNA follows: TGTGCCAGTAGTATTCCGCAACCGGTGTACGGCTACACCTTC. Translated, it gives CASSIPQPVYGYTF. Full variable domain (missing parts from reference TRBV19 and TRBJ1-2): DGGITQSPKYLFRKEGQNVTLSCEQNLNHDAMYWYRQDPGQGLRLIYYSQIVNDFQKGDIAEGYSVSREKKESFPLTVTSAQKNPTAFYLCASSIPQPVYGYTFGSGTRLTVV.

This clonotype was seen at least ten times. CDR3 nucleotide sequence: TGTGCCAGCAGTTTCGGCCCGTCCCTCTACAATGAGCAGTTCTTC. Translation gives CASSFGPSLYNEQFF. The V and J genes are TRBV12-3 or TRBV12-4 and TRBJ2-1, with D unresolved. This CDR3 contains 15 residues. The V end was cut by 3 bases, the J end by 3 bases, with 12 bases between.

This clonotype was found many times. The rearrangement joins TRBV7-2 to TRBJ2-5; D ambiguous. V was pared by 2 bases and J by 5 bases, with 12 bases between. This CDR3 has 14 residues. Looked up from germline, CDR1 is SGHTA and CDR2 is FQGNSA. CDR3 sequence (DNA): TGTGCCAGCAGCTTAAGCCGGGCGCGCGAGACCCAGTACTTC. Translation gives CASSLSRARETQYF. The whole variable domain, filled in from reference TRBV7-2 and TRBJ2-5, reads GAGVSQSPSNKVTEKGKDVELRCDPISGHTALYWYRQSLGQGLEFLIYFQGNSAPDKSGLPSDRFSAERTGGSVSTLTIQRTQQEDSAVYLCASSLSRARETQYFGPGTRLLVL.

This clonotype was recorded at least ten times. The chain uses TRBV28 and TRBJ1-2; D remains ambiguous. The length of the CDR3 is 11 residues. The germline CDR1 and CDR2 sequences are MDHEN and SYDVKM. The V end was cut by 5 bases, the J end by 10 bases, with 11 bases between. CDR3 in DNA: TGTGCCAGCAGTGCCCGGTCGGACTACACCTTC. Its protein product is CASSARSDYTF.

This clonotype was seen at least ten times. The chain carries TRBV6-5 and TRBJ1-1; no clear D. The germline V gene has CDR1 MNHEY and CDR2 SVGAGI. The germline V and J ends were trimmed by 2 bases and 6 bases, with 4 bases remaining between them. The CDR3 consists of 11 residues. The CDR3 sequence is CASSYRSEAFF. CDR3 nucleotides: TGTGCCAGCAGTTACCGGTCTGAAGCTTTCTTT.

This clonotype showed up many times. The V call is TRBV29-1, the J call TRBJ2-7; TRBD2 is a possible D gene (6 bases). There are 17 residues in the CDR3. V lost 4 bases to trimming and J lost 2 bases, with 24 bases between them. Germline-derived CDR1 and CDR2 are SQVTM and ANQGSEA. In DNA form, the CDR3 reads TGCAGCGTTGTGTTACAAATAATGGGGGACTCGACCTACGAGCAGTACTTC. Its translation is CSVVLQIMGDSTYEQYF.

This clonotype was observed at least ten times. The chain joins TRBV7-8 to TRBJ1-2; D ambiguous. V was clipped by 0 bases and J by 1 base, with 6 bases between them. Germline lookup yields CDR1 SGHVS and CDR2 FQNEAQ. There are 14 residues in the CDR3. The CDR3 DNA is TGTGCCAGCAGCTTAGCCCGGCTTAACTATGGCTACACCTTC. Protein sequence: CASSLARLNYGYTF. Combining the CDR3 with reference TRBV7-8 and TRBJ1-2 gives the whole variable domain GAGVSQSPRYKVAKRGQDVALRCDPISGHVSLFWYQQALGQGPEFLTYFQNEAQLDKSGLPSDRFFAERPEGSVSTLKIQRTQQEDSAVYLCASSLARLNYGYTFGSGTRLTVV.

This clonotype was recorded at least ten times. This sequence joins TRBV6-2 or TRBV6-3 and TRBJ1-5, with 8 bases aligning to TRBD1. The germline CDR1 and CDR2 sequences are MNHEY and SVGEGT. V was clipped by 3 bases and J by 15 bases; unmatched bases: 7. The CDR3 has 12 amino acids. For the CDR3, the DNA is TGTGCCAGCAGTTATCGGCCTGGACAGGGGCATTTT. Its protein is CASSYRPGQGHF.